Shown below are 24 T cell receptor beta chains from a single sample sequenced in a study of blood T cell repertoires in COVID-19. Sequenced by immunoSEQ multiplex PCR; TCRdb stores in-frame clones only, minus some. Counted here are over 200,000 clones, about 90% occurring once; the ten biggest clones make up 3.7%. Sequences were obtained from PBMCs or T cells enriched from blood (not recorded which). The receptor source for this set is a woman under 40 who had been exposed to COVID-19.

V usage is TRBV5-1 and J usage is TRBJ2-7, with a tentative D call TRBD1 (5 bases). Trimming removed 0 bases at V and 5 bases at J, with 12 bases between. This CDR3 contains 14 residues. Germline loops: CDR1 SGHRS, CDR2 YFSETQ. In nucleotides, the CDR3 is TGCGCCAGCAGCTTGGAGGCAGGGCTCGACGAGCAGTACTTC. It encodes CASSLEAGLDEQYF.

The rearrangement links TRBV13 to TRBJ2-5; 12 positions agree with TRBD2. V trimming: 0 bases; J trimming: 5 bases; junction bases outside the gene matches: 7. The CDR3 loop spans 17 amino acids. Germline-derived CDR1 and CDR2 are PRHDT and FYEKMQ (reference sequence). CDR3 bases: TGTGCCAGCAGCTTAGGCTCTAGCGGGAGGGCCCGGGAGACCCAGTACTTC. This encodes CASSLGSSGRARETQYF.

The rearrangement links TRBV27 to TRBJ2-7, with TRBD2 matching 10 bases. With V trimmed by 0 bases and J by 3 bases, 2 bases remained unmatched. The CDR3 covers 15 residues. Germline values: CDR1 MNHEY, CDR2 SMNVEV (reference sequence). CDR3 residues: CASSLSASGSYEQYF. For the CDR3, the DNA is TGTGCCAGCAGTTTATCGGCTAGCGGGAGCTACGAGCAGTACTTC.

The genes are TRBV7-8 and TRBJ1-3; 7 bases align to TRBD1. Germline CDR1 is SGHVS and CDR2 is FQNEAQ. V lost 5 bases and J lost 2; bases outside the gene matches: 6. The CDR3 spans 15 residues. The CDR3 DNA follows: TGTGCCAGCAGCCCCGACAGGGCGGCTGGAAACACCATATATTTT. Amino acids: CASSPDRAAGNTIYF. The complete variable domain, with remaining parts taken from reference TRBV7-8 and TRBJ1-3, reads GAGVSQSPRYKVAKRGQDVALRCDPISGHVSLFWYQQALGQGPEFLTYFQNEAQLDKSGLPSDRFFAERPEGSVSTLKIQRTQQEDSAVYLCASSPDRAAGNTIYFGEGSWLTVV.

The chain links TRBV12-3 or TRBV12-4 to TRBJ2-2, with 9 bases fitting TRBD1. V gave up 6 bases and J gave up 7 bases; unmatched junction bases: 3. The CDR3 has 13 residues. In DNA form, the CDR3 reads TGTGCCAGCAGACAGGGGGCTGACGGGGAGCTGTTTTTT. Its protein product is CASRQGADGELFF.

The CDR3 sequence: CASARTRDYEQYF. CDR3 bases: TGTGCCAGCGCACGGACTAGGGACTACGAGCAGTACTTC. The chain has TRBV2 and TRBJ2-7; 7 bases are a match to TRBD2. V shed 8 bases and J 3 bases; nucleotides not matched to a gene: 7. This CDR3 region has 13 residues. Looked up from germline, CDR1 is SNHLY and CDR2 is FYNNEI.

The V call is TRBV5-1, the J call TRBJ1-6; 11 bases are a match to TRBD1. The CDR3 is 16 amino acids. Trimming cost V 4 bases and J 7 bases; bases outside gene matches: 7. CDR1 is SGHRS, CDR2 YFSETQ, per germline. The CDR3 loop reads CASSNEGQGENSPLHF. CDR3 bases: TGCGCCAGCAGCAACGAGGGACAGGGGGAAAATTCACCCCTCCACTTT.

CDR3 amino acids: CASSIKGAYNEQFF. CDR3 in DNA: TGTGCCAGTAGTATTAAGGGGGCCTACAATGAGCAGTTCTTC. V is TRBV19 and J is TRBJ2-1; TRBD1 is a possible D gene (6 bases). Looked up from germline, CDR1 is LNHDA and CDR2 is SQIVND (reference sequence). The CDR3 has 14 amino acids. Trimming cost V 3 bases and J 2 bases, with 8 bases left between them.

V and J are TRBV5-1 and TRBJ2-2, with TRBD2 matching over 7 bases. Germline loops: CDR1 SGHRS, CDR2 YFSETQ. This CDR3 is 14 amino acids long. V lost 4 bases to trimming and J lost 6 bases; unmatched junction nucleotides: 6. The CDR3 coding sequence is TGCGCCAGCAGCCACGGGGAGGGGCCCGGGGAGCTGTTTTTT. Its translation is CASSHGEGPGELFF.

This sequence joins TRBV9 and TRBJ1-5; 7 nucleotides match TRBD1. V lost 0 bases to trimming and J lost 3 bases; unmatched junction nucleotides: 0. This CDR3 is built from 14 residues. Germline V CDR1 and CDR2: SGDLS, YYNGEE. CDR3 sequence: CASSVEGANQPQHF. CDR3 in DNA: TGTGCCAGCAGCGTAGAGGGGGCCAATCAGCCCCAGCATTTT.

The genes are TRBV6-6 and TRBJ2-5, with D perhaps matching TRBD2 (5 bases). With 0 bases removed from V and 5 bases from J, the gap between germline ends came to 10 bases. CDR1 is MNHNY and CDR2 is SVGAGI in the germline V gene (reference sequence). The CDR3 runs to 14 residues. The CDR3 bases are TGTGCCAGCAGTTACTCCTCGGGGTTGGAGACCCAGTACTTC. It yields the protein CASSYSSGLETQYF.

V is TRBV5-6 and J is TRBJ2-5, with D perhaps matching TRBD2 (6 bases). Trimming cost V 4 bases and J 7 bases, with 11 bases left between them. This CDR3 comprises 12 residues. Germline-derived CDR1 and CDR2 are SGHDT and YYEEEE. The CDR3, as DNA: TGTGCCAGCAGCCGCCCCGGGGGGACCCAGTACTTC. This translates into CASSRPGGTQYF.

The chain carries TRBV30 and TRBJ1-1; D is unclear. The V end was cut by 3 bases, the J end by 2 bases, with 7 bases between. Germline CDR1 GTSNPN, CDR2 SVGIG (reference sequence). The CDR3 consists of 12 residues. The CDR3 DNA reads as TGTGCCTGGAGCACAGCTAACACTGAAGCTTTCTTT. Translating it yields CAWSTANTEAFF. The whole variable domain, remainder taken from reference TRBV30 and TRBJ1-1, is SQTIHQWPATLVQPVGSPLSLECTVEGTSNPNLYWYRQAAGRGLQLLFYSVGIGQISSEVPQNLSASRPQDRQFILSSKKLLLSDSGFYLCAWSTANTEAFFGQGTRLTVV.

V gene TRBV6-2 or TRBV6-3 combines with J gene TRBJ1-3; D gene ambiguous. The germline V gene has CDR1 MNHEY and CDR2 SVGEGT. This CDR3 comprises 15 residues. V lost 0 bases, J lost 5 bases, and 11 bases lay in between. CDR3 region: CASSYSRSARNTIYF. In DNA, the CDR3 is TGTGCCAGCAGTTACTCGAGGTCGGCCAGAAACACCATATATTTT.

V usage is TRBV12-3 or TRBV12-4 and J usage is TRBJ2-7, with a weak D call TRBD2 (6 bases). CDR3 length equals 13 residues. V lost 8 bases to trimming and J lost 1 base, with 12 bases between them. In DNA form, the CDR3 reads TGTGCCAGCCGGGAGTTTCAGTCCTACGAGCAGTACTTC. Its translation: CASREFQSYEQYF.

This clone was seen a single time. V usage is TRBV30 and J usage is TRBJ2-7; the D gene is possibly TRBD1 (6 bases). The V end lost 1 base, the J end lost 3 bases, and 16 bases lay between the germline ends. This CDR3 comprises 15 residues. CDR1 and CDR2 (germline): GTSNPN, SVGIG (reference sequence). CDR3 sequence (DNA): TGTGCCTGGAGTGGGGGGACACCTCAATTCTACGAGCAGTACTTC. It codes for CAWSGGTPQFYEQYF.

The chain is built from TRBV5-5 and TRBJ2-1, with 9 bases aligning to TRBD1. CDR3 length equals 15 residues. V trimming: 4 bases; J trimming: 8 bases; junction bases outside the gene matches: 10. CDR1 and CDR2 (germline): SGHKS, YYEKEE (reference sequence). CDR3 residues: CASSQPGQGQDEQFF. The CDR3, as DNA: TGTGCCAGCAGCCAACCGGGACAGGGCCAGGATGAGCAGTTCTTC.

The V gene is TRBV11-2, the J gene TRBJ2-3; TRBD2 matches 8 bases. Germline loops: CDR1 SGHAT, CDR2 FQNNGV. After removal of 2 bases from V and 4 bases from J, the junction contained 5 bases not matched to a gene. This CDR3 is built from 15 residues. In nucleotides, the CDR3 is TGTGCCAGCAGCTTAATACGGGAGGGCCCAGATACGCAGTATTTT. Translation gives CASSLIREGPDTQYF.

This chain connects TRBV6-5 to TRBJ2-7; D perhaps matches TRBD1 (6 bases). The CDR3 is made up of 14 amino acids. Trimming cost V 5 bases and J 4 bases, with 15 bases left between them. Germline V lookup: CDR1 MNHEY, CDR2 SVGAGI. Here the CDR3 DNA reads TGTGCCAGCAGTCGTCAACAGGGTATTTACGAGCAGTACTTC. Protein: CASSRQQGIYEQYF.

Comments on this clone: This sample also contains other DNA sequences that code for the same CDR3. The CDR3 coding sequence is TGTGCCAGCAGCTTAGGTCGGAACACTGAAGCTTTCTTT. Translating gives CASSLGRNTEAFF. This chain uses TRBV7-9 with TRBJ1-1; D is unclear. The CDR3 runs to 13 residues. In germline, CDR1 is SEHNR, CDR2 FQNEAQ (reference sequence). Deletions cut 1 base from V and 1 base from J, with 4 bases between.

This clone was recorded once. The rearrangement links TRBV5-1 to TRBJ2-3; TRBD2 agrees at 7 bases. The germline V gene has CDR1 SGHRS and CDR2 YFSETQ. V was clipped by 3 bases and J by 4 bases; unmatched bases: 8. The CDR3 loop spans 15 amino acids. This CDR3 is CASSYSGKKADTQYF. In nucleotides, the CDR3 is TGCGCCAGCAGCTACAGCGGGAAGAAGGCAGATACGCAGTATTTT.

The chain combines TRBV4-1 with TRBJ1-1, with D possibly TRBD1 on 6 matching bases. CDR3 length equals 13 residues. CDR1 and CDR2 (germline): MGHRA, YSYEKL. Trimming shortened V by 9 bases and J by 0 bases, and 11 bases separated the two germline ends. CDR3 amino acids: CASRGGVNTEAFF. CDR3 bases: TGCGCCAGTCGAGGGGGGGTGAACACTGAAGCTTTCTTT.

The J gene is TRBJ1-2, the V gene TRBV5-1, with D tentatively TRBD1 (6 bases). In germline, CDR1 is SGHRS, CDR2 YFSETQ. Trimming shortened V by 4 bases and J by 0 bases, and 19 bases separated the two germline ends. The CDR3 consists of 17 residues. CDR3 protein: CASSQASGTKTNYGYTF. CDR3 coding DNA: TGCGCCAGCAGCCAGGCTTCCGGGACAAAGACTAACTATGGCTACACCTTC. Full variable domain (rest looked up from reference TRBV5-1 and TRBJ1-2): KAGVTQTPRYLIKTRGQQVTLSCSPISGHRSVSWYQQTPGQGLQFLFEYFSETQRNKGNFPGRFSGRQFSNSRSEMNVSTLELGDSALYLCASSQASGTKTNYGYTFGSGTRLTVV.

In this sample, this clone turned up a few times. This sequence joins TRBV4-1 and TRBJ1-1, with TRBD1 identical over 8 bases. Trimming removed 3 bases from V and 4 bases from J; junction bases left unmatched: 4. CDR3 length: 14 amino acids. Germline CDR1 and CDR2: MGHRA and YSYEKL. CDR3 nucleotides: TGCGCCAGCAGCCACCCGGACAGGGTCACTGAAGCTTTCTTT. Protein product: CASSHPDRVTEAFF.